The source of this T cell receptor (beta chain) is a study of shared clonotypes between healthy human individuals. Germline CDR1 LGHNA, CDR2 YSLEER. This CDR3 is 16 amino acids long. Losses at the gene ends were 3 bases for V and 4 bases for J; bases not matched to a gene: 9. Assay used: immunoSEQ multiplex PCR; TCRdb lists only in-frame clones, some missing. The table has approximately 2,000,000 clones, around 93% seen once. This clonotype was obtained from a man between 18 and 29 years old in good health. Some clones in this sample may be carry-over from other donors' samples. The chain joins TRBV4-3 to TRBJ1-2; TRBD1 agrees at 9 bases. The specimen sequenced was naive CD4+ T cells from PBMCs. The sample's subset: CD45RA+ positively selected. The CDR3 DNA reads TGCGCCAGCAGCCAGCCCACCGGGACAGGGTTCTATGGCTACACCTTC. As protein: CASSQPTGTGFYGYTF.